The present entry profiles one TCR beta chain with its context. Its antigen is still unknown. Focal radiation was given together with CTLA-4 blockade (ipilimumab) to patients with chemo-refractory metastatic non-small-cell lung cancer. The sample originates from a study of radiotherapy plus CTLA-4 blockade in lung cancer. Study-level information: Objective response was observed in roughly 20% of patients, and disease control in about 30%. Findings and limits, study-wide: The best prediction of response reportedly came from early blood T cell clone dynamics, with interferon-beta. The study found tumor-derived TCR clones expanded in blood after radiotherapy plus ipilimumab.

Unmatched junction bases numbered 7, after V lost 1 base and J lost 2 bases. This CDR3 comprises 18 residues. Looked up from germline, CDR1 is SGHNT and CDR2 is YYREEE (reference sequence). The protocol was immunoSEQ multiplex PCR, while the TCRdb copy is restricted to in-frame clones and leaves out a portion. The sample holds over 30,000 clones; more than 70% are singletons and the top ten take 20% to 25%. The starting material was peripheral blood, obtained from a patient treated with radiotherapy plus ipilimumab. The origin of this receptor is a human donor with non-small cell lung cancer that progressed on radiotherapy plus ipilimumab. V usage is TRBV5-4 and J usage is TRBJ2-2; 11 bases line up with TRBD2. The CDR3: CASSLKLAGGLNTGELFF. The CDR3 DNA follows: TGTGCCAGCAGCTTGAAGTTAGCGGGGGGGCTAAACACCGGGGAGCTGTTTTTT.